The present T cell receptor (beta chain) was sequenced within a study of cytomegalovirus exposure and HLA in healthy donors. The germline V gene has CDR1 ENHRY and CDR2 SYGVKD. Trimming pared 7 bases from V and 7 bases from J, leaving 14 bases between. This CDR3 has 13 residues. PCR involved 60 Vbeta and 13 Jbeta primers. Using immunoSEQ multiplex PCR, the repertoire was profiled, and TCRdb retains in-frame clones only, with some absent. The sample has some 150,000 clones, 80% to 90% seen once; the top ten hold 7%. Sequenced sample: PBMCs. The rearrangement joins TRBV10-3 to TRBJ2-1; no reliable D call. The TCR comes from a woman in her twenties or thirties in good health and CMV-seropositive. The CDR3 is CAITTGTGNEQFF. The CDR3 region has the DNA TGTGCCATCACGACCGGCACCGGGAATGAGCAGTTCTTC.